The entry that follows covers one T cell receptor beta chain sequence. Its antigen is unknown. Base quality data are lacking; no much larger clone is found one base away. V is shortened by 3 bases, J by 13 bases, and the region joining them spans 16 bases. Sequences MDHEN (CDR1) and SYDVKM (CDR2) are obtained from the germline V gene. CDR3 length: 14 amino acids, cysteine to phenylalanine. Of the read, only the CDR3 DNA is kept; its 42 bases are in frame from base 1. The immunoSEQ Assay, a bias-controlled multiplex PCR, was used to amplify TCRbeta CDR3 regions from genomic DNA. The paper's processing steps were these. Nucleated cell counts per sample were estimated from amplification of reference gene primers within the assay. To quantify the absolute abundance of each unique TCRbeta CDR3 rearrangement, sequence reads were collapsed and filtered. Productive Simpson clonality was computed per sample as the square root of Simpson's diversity index over productive rearrangements. The clones in this table, taken by TCRdb from immuneACCESS, are in-frame only. Not every clone is retained; where verified, under half of the shortfall comes from an unresolved V gene, and the cause of the rest is unknown. That table supplies the V and J calls and clone size; D and trimming were determined from the DNA. The sample data list around 60,000 clones, and 90% of these were observed just once. The ten largest clones add up to around 13% of the sample.

Collaborating institutions collected whole blood in K2EDTA tubes following their own protocols. For TCRbeta analysis, collaborators shipped samples in one of three forms: frozen whole blood, isolated PBMCs, or DNA extracted from either of those sample types. The source of the sample is a study of blood T cell repertoires in COVID-19 (dated by TCRdb to 2019 to 2021). Concerning the study at large: Samples from collaborators originated in the United States, Italy and Spain and spanned both the acute and convalescent phases of COVID-19. The prospective study material was composed of cDNA or gDNA derived from T cells, B-cell-depleted T cells, or PBMCs. The dataset comprised deeply sampled blood TCRbeta repertoires from subjects exposed to, actively infected with, or recovered from COVID-19. The repertoires were released in a freely available public database meant as a resource for research on the immune response to SARS-CoV-2. The samples were drawn from two sources: the first 160 participants of the ongoing ImmuneRACE study, and fewer than 1,500 subjects contributed by 6 global collaborators. Sample metadata almost always included a de-identified subject ID, COVID-19 status, age in years and sex. Where available, HLA class I and class II types were taken from metadata supplied by the sample provider and were not determined by assay-based typing. Study-level results and caveats: Clinical and demographic metadata were provided uncurated, with the amount varying by source and participant.

Material: peripheral blood. The clonotype originates from a man aged 55-75 years with active COVID-19. The receptor chain draws on TRBV28 and TRBJ1-6, and perhaps TRBD1 as D gene, on 5 matching bases. The sequence in DNA is TGTGCCAGCAGTTTTTCCAGGGCGACACCCCCCCTCCACTTT. This codes for CASSFSRATPPLHF.